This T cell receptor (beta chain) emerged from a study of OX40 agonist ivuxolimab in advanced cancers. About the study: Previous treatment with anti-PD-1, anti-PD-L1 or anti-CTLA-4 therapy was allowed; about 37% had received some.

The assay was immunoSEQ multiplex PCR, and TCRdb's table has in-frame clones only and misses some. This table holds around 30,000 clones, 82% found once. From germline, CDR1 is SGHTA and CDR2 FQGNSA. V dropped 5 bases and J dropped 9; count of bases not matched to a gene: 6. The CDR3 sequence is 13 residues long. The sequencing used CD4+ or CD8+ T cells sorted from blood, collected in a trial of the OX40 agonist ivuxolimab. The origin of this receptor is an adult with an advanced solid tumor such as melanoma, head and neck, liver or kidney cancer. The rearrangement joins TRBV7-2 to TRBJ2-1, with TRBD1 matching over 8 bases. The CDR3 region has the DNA TGTGCCAGCAGCGCCCGGGACAGGTTTGAGCAGTTCTTC. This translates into CASSARDRFEQFF.